This T cell receptor beta chain was captured in a study of blood T cell repertoires in COVID-19. V lost 3 bases, J lost 7 bases, and 12 bases lay in between. CDR3 length: 14 residues. CDR1 is SNHLY and CDR2 is FYNNEI in the germline V gene. Method: immunoSEQ multiplex PCR; TCRdb's copy keeps in-frame clones and lacks some. The sample records about 87,000 clones, around 87% being singletons. The material sequenced was peripheral blood. The chain has TRBV2 and TRBJ1-4; D not resolved. The sequence was obtained from a man in his forties with acute or convalescent COVID-19. As DNA, the CDR3 is TGTGCCAGCAGTGAGGGTCGGAGGTCTGAAAAACTGTTTTTT. It yields the protein CASSEGRRSEKLFF.